This T cell receptor (beta chain) was observed in a study of T cell responses to AZD1222 COVID-19 vaccine. Sequenced by immunoSEQ multiplex PCR; TCRdb stores in-frame clones only, minus some. The sample consists of fewer than 90,000 clones, roughly 90% of them appearing once. The CDR3 extends over 19 amino acids. Germline CDR1 reads MNHEY; CDR2 reads SMNVEV (reference sequence). Trimming left V 0 bases short and J 4 bases short, with 24 bases between. Points from the study as a whole: Among the donors, most were white British and more were female, and clonal diversity was possibly underestimated. Without day 14 samples, only post-peak T cell repertoires were studied.

To note about this clone: Its cognate antigen is unknown.

The source of this sequence is an adult who received the AZD1222 COVID-19 vaccine. V gene TRBV27 combines with J gene TRBJ1-2, with D possibly TRBD1 on 6 matching bases. The sequenced sample was peripheral blood, obtained 28 days after the second AZD1222 dose. CDR3 sequence reads: CASSLSSLAVQGEVYGYTF. As DNA, the CDR3 is TGTGCCAGCAGTTTATCGAGTTTGGCGGTACAGGGAGAGGTCTATGGCTACACCTTC.